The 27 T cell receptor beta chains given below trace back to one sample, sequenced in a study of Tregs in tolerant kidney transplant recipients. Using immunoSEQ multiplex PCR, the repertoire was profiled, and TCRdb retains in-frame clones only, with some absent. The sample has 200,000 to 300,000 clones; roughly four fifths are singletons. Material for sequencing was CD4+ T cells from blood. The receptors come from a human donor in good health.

This chain's CDR3 is CSAAGWTEAFF. The CDR3 DNA is TGCAGTGCTGCTGGGTGGACTGAAGCTTTCTTT. The genes are TRBV20-1 and TRBJ1-1; D remains ambiguous. Trimming shortened V by 5 bases and J by 5 bases, and 9 bases separated the two germline ends. Germline CDR1 reads DFQATT; CDR2 reads SNEGSKA (reference sequence). The CDR3 sequence is 11 residues long.

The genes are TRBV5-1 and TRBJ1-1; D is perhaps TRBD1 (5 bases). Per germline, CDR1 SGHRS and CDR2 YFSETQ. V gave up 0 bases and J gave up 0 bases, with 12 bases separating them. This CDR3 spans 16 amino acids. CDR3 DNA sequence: TGCGCCAGCAGCTTGGCACCGACAGCCCTGAACACTGAAGCTTTCTTT. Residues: CASSLAPTALNTEAFF. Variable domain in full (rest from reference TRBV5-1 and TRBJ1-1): KAGVTQTPRYLIKTRGQQVTLSCSPISGHRSVSWYQQTPGQGLQFLFEYFSETQRNKGNFPGRFSGRQFSNSRSEMNVSTLELGDSALYLCASSLAPTALNTEAFFGQGTRLTVV.

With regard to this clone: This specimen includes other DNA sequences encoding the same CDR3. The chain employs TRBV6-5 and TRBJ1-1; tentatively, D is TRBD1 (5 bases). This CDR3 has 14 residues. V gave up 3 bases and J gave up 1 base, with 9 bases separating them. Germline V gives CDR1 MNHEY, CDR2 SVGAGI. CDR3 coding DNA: TGTGCCAGCAGTTATAGAGGACAGAACACTGAAGCTTTCTTT. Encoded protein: CASSYRGQNTEAFF.

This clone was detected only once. The CDR3 protein is CASSGPVTGTDTQYF. CDR3 nucleotides: TGTGCCAGCAGCGGCCCCGTCACGGGGACAGATACGCAGTATTTT. The chain joins TRBV9 to TRBJ2-3, with a tentative D call TRBD2 (5 bases). V was pared by 3 bases and J by 3 bases, with 14 bases between. From germline, CDR1 is SGDLS and CDR2 YYNGEE. The CDR3 spans 15 residues. Variable domain in full (rest from reference TRBV9 and TRBJ2-3): DSGVTQTPKHLITATGQRVTLRCSPRSGDLSVYWYQQSLDQGLQFLIQYYNGEERAKGNILERFSAQQFPDLHSELNLSSLELGDSALYFCASSGPVTGTDTQYFGPGTRLTVL.

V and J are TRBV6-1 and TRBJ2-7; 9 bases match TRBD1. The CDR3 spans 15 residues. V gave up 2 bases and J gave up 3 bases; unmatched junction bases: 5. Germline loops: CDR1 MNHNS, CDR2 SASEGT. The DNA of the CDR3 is TGTGCCAGCAGTGAATCGGGACAGGGAATCTACGAGCAGTACTTC. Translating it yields CASSESGQGIYEQYF.

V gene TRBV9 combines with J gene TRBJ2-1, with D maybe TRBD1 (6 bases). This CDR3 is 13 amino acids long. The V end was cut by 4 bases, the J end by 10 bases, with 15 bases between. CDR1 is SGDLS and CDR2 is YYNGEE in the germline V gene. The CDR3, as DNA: TGTGCCAGCAGCCCAGAGGGGGTTGGGGAGCAGTTCTTC. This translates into CASSPEGVGEQFF.

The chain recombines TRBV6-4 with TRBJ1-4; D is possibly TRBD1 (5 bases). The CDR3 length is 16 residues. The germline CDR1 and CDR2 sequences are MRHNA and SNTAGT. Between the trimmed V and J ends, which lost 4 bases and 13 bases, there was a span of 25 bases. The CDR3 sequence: CASSGRLQVSWPGLFF. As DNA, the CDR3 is TGTGCCAGCAGTGGAAGATTACAGGTTTCCTGGCCCGGACTGTTTTTT.

In DNA form, the CDR3 reads TGTGCCAGCAGGCAGGACAGGGGGCGCGGGAGCTACACCTTC. This encodes CASRQDRGRGSYTF. The chain carries TRBV6-1 and TRBJ1-2, with 11 bases that match TRBD1. Germline V gene lookup returns CDR1 MNHNS and CDR2 SASEGT. The CDR3 is 14 residues long. Trimming at V came to 6 bases and at J to 9 bases, leaving 9 bases not matched to a gene.

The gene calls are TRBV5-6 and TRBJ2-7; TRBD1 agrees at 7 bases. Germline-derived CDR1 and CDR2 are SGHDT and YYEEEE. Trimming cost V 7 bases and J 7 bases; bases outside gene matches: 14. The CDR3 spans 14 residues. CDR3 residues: CASSRNRGRWEQYF. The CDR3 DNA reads TGTGCCAGCTCCCGAAACAGGGGACGGTGGGAGCAGTACTTC. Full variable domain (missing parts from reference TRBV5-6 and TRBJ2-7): DAGVTQSPTHLIKTRGQQVTLRCSPKSGHDTVSWYQQALGQGPQFIFQYYEEEERQRGNFPDRFSGHQFPNYSSELNVNALLLGDSALYLCASSRNRGRWEQYFGPGTRLTVT.

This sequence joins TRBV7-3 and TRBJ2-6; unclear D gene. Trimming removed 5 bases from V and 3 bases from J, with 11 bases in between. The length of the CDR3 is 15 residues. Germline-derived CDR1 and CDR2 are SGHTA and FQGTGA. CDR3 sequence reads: CASSPRDGGANVLTF. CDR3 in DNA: TGTGCCAGCAGCCCTAGAGATGGTGGGGCCAACGTCCTGACTTTC.

The CDR3 loop is CASSLVGYEQYF. In DNA form, the CDR3 reads TGTGCCAGCAGCTTAGTAGGCTACGAGCAGTACTTC. The V gene is TRBV7-4, the J gene TRBJ2-7; D gene ambiguous. This CDR3 is built from 12 residues. Trimming stripped 1 base from V and 3 bases from J, with 4 bases between. Germline-derived CDR1 and CDR2 are SGHVT and SQSDAQ. The entire variable domain, with the rest obtained from reference TRBV7-4 and TRBJ2-7, is as follows: GAGVSQSPRYKVAKRGRDVALRCDSISGHVTLYWYRQTLGQGSEVLTYSQSDAQRDKSGRPSGRFSAERPERSVSTLKIQRTEQGDSAVYLCASSLVGYEQYFGPGTRLTVT.

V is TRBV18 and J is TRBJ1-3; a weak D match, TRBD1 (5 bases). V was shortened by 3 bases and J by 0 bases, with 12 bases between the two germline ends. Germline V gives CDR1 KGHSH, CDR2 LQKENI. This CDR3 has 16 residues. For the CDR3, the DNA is TGTGCCAGCTCACCCCGGGACGCCAGCTCTGGAAACACCATATATTTT. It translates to CASSPRDASSGNTIYF.

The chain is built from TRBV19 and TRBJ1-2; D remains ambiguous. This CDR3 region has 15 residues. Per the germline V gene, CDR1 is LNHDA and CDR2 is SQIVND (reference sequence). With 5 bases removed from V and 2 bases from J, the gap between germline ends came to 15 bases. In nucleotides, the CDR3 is TGTGCCAGTAGTGCACCCGTCCAGAGCAACTATGGCTACACCTTC. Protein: CASSAPVQSNYGYTF.

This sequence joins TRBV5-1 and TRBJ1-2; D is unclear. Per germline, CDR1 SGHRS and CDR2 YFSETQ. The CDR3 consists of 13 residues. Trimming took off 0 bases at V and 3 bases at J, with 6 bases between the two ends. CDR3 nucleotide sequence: TGCGCCAGCAGCTTGGCGGGGTACTATGGCTACACCTTC. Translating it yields CASSLAGYYGYTF.

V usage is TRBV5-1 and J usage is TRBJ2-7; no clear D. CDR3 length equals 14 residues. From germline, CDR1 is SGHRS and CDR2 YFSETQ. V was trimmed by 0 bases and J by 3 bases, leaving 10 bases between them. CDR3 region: CASSLGKANYEQYF. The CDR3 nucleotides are TGCGCCAGCAGCTTGGGTAAGGCCAACTACGAGCAGTACTTC.

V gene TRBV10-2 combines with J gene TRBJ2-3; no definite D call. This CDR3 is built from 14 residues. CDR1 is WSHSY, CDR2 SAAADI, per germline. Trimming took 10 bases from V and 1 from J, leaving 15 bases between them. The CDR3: CATGWATGTDTQYF. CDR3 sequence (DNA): TGCGCCACCGGGTGGGCTACCGGCACAGATACGCAGTATTTT.

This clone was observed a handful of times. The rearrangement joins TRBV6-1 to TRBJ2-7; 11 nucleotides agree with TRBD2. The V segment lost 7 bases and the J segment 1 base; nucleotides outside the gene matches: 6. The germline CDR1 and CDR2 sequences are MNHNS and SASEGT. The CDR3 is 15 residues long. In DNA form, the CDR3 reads TGTGCCAGCAACCCGGGACTAGCGGATTCCTACGAGCAGTACTTC. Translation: CASNPGLADSYEQYF.

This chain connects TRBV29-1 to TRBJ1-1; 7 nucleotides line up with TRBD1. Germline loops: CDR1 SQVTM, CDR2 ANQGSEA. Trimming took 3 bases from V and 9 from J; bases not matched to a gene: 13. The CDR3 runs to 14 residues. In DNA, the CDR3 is TGCAGCGTTGACCTAAACAGGGGCCAACCCCAAGCTTTCTTT. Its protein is CSVDLNRGQPQAFF.

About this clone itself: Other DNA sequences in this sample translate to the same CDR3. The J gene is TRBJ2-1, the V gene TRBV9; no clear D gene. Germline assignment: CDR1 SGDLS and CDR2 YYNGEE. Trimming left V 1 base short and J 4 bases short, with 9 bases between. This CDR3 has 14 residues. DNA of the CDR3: TGTGCCAGCAGCGTAACGGGCCCTTACAATGAGCAGTTCTTC. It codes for CASSVTGPYNEQFF.

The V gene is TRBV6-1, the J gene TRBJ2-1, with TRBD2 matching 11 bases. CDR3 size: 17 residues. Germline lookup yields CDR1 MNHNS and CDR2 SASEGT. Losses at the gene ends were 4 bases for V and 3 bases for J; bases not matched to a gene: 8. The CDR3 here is CASSALGLAAFYNEQFF. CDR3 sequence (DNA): TGTGCCAGCAGTGCCTTGGGACTAGCGGCCTTCTACAATGAGCAGTTCTTC.

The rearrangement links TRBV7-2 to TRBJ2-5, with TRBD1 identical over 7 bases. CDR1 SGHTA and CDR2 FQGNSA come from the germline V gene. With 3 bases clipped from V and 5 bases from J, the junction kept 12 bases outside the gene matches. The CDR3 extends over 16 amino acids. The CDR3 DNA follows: TGTGCCAGCAGCTTCCCCGGGACAGTAGTCGGGGAGACCCAGTACTTC. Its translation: CASSFPGTVVGETQYF.

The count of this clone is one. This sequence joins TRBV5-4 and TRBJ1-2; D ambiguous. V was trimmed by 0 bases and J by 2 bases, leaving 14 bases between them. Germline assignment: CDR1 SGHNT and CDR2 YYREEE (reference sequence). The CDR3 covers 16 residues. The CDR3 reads CASSLGTDTRNYGYTF. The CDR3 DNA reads TGTGCCAGCAGCTTGGGAACTGATACACGGAACTATGGCTACACCTTC.

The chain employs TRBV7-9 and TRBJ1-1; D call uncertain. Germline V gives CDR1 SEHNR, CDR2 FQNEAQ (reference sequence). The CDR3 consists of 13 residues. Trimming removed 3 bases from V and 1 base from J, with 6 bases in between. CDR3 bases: TGTGCCAGCAGCTTCGCCGAGAACACTGAAGCTTTCTTT. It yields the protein CASSFAENTEAFF.

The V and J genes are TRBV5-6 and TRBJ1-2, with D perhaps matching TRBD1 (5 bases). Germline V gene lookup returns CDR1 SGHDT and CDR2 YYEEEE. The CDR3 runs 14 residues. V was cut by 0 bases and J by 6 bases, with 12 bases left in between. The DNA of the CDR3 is TGTGCCAGCAGCTTGGGGTCGAGGGGTGATGGCTACACCTTC. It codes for CASSLGSRGDGYTF.

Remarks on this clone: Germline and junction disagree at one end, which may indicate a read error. The CDR3 loop reads CASSLGAEETQYF. The CDR3 bases are TGTGCTAGCAGCTTAGGGGCCGAAGAGACCCAGTACTTC. This chain joins TRBV7-7 and TRBJ2-5, with D possibly matching TRBD1 (5 bases). The CDR3 length is 13 residues. Germline assignment: CDR1 SSHAT and CDR2 FNYEAQ (reference sequence).

In DNA form, the CDR3 reads TGTGCCAGCAGCCCCCTCCGGGGCCCACTTATCACTGAAGCTTTCTTT. It translates to CASSPLRGPLITEAFF. This chain joins TRBV7-9 and TRBJ1-1, with D maybe TRBD1 (5 bases). The CDR3 spans 16 residues. Germline V gives CDR1 SEHNR, CDR2 FQNEAQ (reference sequence). V lost 5 bases and J lost 4, with 20 bases in between.

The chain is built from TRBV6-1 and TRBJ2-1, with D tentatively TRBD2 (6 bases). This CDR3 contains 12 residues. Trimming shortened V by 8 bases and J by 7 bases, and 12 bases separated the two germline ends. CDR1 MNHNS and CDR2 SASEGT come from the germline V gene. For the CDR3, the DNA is TGTGCCAGCGCACAGACTAGTAATGAGCAGTTCTTC. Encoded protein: CASAQTSNEQFF.